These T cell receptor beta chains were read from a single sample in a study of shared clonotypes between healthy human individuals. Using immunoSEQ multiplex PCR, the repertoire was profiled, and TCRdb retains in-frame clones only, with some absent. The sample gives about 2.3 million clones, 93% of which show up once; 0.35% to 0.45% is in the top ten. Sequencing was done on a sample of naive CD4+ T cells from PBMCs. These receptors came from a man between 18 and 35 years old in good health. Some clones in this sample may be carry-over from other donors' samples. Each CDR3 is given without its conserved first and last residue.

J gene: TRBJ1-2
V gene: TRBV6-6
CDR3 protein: ASSPPGYYGYT

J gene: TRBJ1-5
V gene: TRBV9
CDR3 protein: ASSTLSGDQPQH

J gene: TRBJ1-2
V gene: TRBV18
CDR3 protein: ASSPAGGGYT

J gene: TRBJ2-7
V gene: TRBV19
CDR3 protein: ASSETGESEQY

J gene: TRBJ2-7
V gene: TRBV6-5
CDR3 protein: ASSLRLSSYEQY

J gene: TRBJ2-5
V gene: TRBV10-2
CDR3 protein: ASSNLGTKQETQY

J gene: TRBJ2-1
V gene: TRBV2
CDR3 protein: ASSGLSSYNEQF

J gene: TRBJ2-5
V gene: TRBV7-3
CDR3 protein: ASSPGQKETQY

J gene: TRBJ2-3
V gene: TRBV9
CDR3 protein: ASSVGLAVGDTQY

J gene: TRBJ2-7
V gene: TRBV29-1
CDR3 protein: SHLGDSPYEQY

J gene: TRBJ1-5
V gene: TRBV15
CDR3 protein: ATSRGGSGGNQPQH

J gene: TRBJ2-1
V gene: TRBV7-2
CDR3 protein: ASSLRLAGVTTPF

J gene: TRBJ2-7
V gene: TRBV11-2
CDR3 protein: ASSYSGNYEQY

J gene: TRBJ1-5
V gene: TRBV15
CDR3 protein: ATSKGAGQPQH

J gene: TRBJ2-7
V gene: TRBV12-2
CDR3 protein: ASRPDPEREESYEQY

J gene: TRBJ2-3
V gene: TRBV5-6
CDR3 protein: ASSVAGATDTQY

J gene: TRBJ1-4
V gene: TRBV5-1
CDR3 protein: ASSSGQGNEKLF

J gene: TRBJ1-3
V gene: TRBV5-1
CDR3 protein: ASSPGTAASGNTIY

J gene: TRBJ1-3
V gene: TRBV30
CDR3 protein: AWGQGGNTIY

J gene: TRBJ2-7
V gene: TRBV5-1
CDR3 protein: ASSPQQGVAYEQY

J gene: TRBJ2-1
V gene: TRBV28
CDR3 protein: ACSNEFEQF

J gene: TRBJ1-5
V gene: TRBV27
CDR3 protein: ASKPRADQPQH

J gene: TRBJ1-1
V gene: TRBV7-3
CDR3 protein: ASSLNGVGGEAF

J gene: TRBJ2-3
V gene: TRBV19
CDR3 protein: ASSITPLTSTDTQY

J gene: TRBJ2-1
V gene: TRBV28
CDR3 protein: ASSSPGTSSYNEQF

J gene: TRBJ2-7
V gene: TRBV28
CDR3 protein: ASFKAPSSGEQY

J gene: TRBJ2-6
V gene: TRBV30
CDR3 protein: AWSSVVSGANVLT

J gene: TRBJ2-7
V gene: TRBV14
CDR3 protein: ASSQYSVEQY

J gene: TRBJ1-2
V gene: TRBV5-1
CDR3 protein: ASSLVVNYGYT

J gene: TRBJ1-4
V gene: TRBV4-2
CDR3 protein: ASSLGDTATNEKLF

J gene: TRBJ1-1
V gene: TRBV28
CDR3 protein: ASIPLGRAERRTSRAF

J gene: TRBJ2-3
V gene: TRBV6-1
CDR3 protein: ASRVTRPDTQY

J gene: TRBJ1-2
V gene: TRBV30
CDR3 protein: AGGRGHGYT

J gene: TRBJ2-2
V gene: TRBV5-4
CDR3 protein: ASSLGDLNTGELF

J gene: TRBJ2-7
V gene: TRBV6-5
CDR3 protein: ASSPQPSGSYEQY

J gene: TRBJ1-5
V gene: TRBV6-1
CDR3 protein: ASSLGTGLNQPQH

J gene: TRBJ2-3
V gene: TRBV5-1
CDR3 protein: ASQLADLTDTQY

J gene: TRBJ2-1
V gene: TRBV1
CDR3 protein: TSSQDLTGDEQF

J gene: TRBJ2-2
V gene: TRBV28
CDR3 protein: ASSERGQANTGELF

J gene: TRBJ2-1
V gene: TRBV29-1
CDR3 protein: SVRTRLEGRYNEQF

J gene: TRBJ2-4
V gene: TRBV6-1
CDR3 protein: ATLGPNGAKNIQY

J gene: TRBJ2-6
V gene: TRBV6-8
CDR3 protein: ASNSIPAAYASGANVLT

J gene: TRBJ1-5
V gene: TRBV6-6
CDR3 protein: ASSYGGQGHQPQH

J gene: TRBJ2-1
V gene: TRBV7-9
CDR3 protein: ASSSQKREGLSYNEQF

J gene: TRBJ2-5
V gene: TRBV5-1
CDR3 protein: ASSLDSSGRETQY

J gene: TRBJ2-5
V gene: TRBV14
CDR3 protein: ASSLPSGREETQY

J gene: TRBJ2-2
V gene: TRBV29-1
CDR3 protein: SVERGQGGTGELF

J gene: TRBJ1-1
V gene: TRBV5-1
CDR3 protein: ASSWGDRDHGEAF

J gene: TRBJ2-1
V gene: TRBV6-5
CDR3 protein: ASRAATGNEQF

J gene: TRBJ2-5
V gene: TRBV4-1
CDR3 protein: ASRQTGVIKETQY